The rows below give T cell receptor beta chains drawn from one sample of a study of OX40 agonist ivuxolimab in advanced cancers. The table came from immunoSEQ multiplex PCR; TCRdb's copy has only in-frame clones and leaves some out. The sample gives approximately 50,000 clones, nearly 80% of which show up once; about 2.3% is in the top ten. Sequencing was performed on CD4+ or CD8+ T cells sorted from blood, taken in a trial of the OX40 agonist ivuxolimab. Receptor source: an adult with an advanced solid tumor such as melanoma, head and neck, liver or kidney cancer. Both conserved end residues are part of each CDR3. D genes are given only for firm matches. Rows give clone size only sometimes, using once, few, many, or a class for an expanded clone.

v_call	clone_size	j_call	d_call	cdr3_nt	cdr3_aa
TRBV4-3	-	TRBJ2-7	-	TGCGCCAGCAGCCAAGCCCCTCTGGGCTCCTACGAGCAGTACTTC	CASSQAPLGSYEQYF
TRBV6-5	-	TRBJ1-4	-	TGTGCCGCAGCACCCGGACGTAATGAAAAACTGTTTTTT	CAAAPGRNEKLFF
TRBV27	-	TRBJ2-5	-	TGTGCCAGCAGTTTCGGAGGCCCTAGAGACTGGGGAGCCCAGTACTTC	CASSFGGPRDWGAQYF
TRBV27	-	TRBJ2-3	-	TGTGCCAGCAGTTTATCCCGTCCCACAGATACGCAGTATTTT	CASSLSRPTDTQYF
TRBV14	once	TRBJ1-4	TRBD1	TGTGCCAGCAGCCAAGTGGGACAGGGTAGAGGCGGCAATGAAAAACTGTTTTTT	CASSQVGQGRGGNEKLFF
TRBV6-6	-	TRBJ1-1	TRBD1	TGTGCCAGCAGTTACCGACAGGGGTGGACTGAAGCTTTCTTT	CASSYRQGWTEAFF
TRBV28	-	TRBJ2-7	-	TGTGCCAGCAGAGGTCCGGGTGGGGCCTACGAGCAGTACTTC	CASRGPGGAYEQYF
TRBV19	once	TRBJ2-7	TRBD1	TGTGCCAGTAGTTCCTCCTGGACAGGGGGGTCCTACGAGCAGTACTTC	CASSSSWTGGSYEQYF
TRBV6-5	once	TRBJ1-3	TRBD1	TGTGCCAGCAGTTCGCTACAGGGGGCGCGAGGAAACACCATATATTTT	CASSSLQGARGNTIYF
TRBV19	once	TRBJ2-7	TRBD2	TGTGCCAGTAGTCCTACTAGCGGGAGGGCCAACGAGCAGTACTTC	CASSPTSGRANEQYF
TRBV6-5	-	TRBJ2-5	-	TGTGCCAGCAGGCGACGGTTAGGGGGGCAAGAGACCCAGTACTTC	CASRRRLGGQETQYF
TRBV5-1	-	TRBJ2-1	TRBD2	TGCGCCAGCAGCCCTCTGCGAGCGGGAGGGCCGGGAATGCAATTTGTTGAGCAGTTCTTC	CASSPLRAGGPGMQFVEQFF
TRBV6-6	-	TRBJ1-3	TRBD1	TGTGCCACCTCAGGGGGGACCCTCCGAAACACCATATATTTT	CATSGGTLRNTIYF
TRBV30	-	TRBJ2-3	-	TGTGCCTGGAGTTCCTGGGGACAACGCACAGATACGCAGTATTTT	CAWSSWGQRTDTQYF
TRBV15	-	TRBJ2-1	-	TGTGCCACCAGCAGAGATCTCCGGCGCCACAGCTCCTACAATGAGCAGTTCTTC	CATSRDLRRHSSYNEQFF
TRBV5-1	-	TRBJ2-3	TRBD2	TGCGCCAGCAGCTTGTCGGGAGGGGCGAGGGCCTACACAGATACGCAGTATTTT	CASSLSGGARAYTDTQYF
TRBV6-6	-	TRBJ2-7	TRBD1	TGTGCCAGCAGCCTGGGACAGGGTTCCTTCTCCTACGAGCAGTACTTC	CASSLGQGSFSYEQYF
TRBV19	-	TRBJ2-5	TRBD2	TGTGCCAGTAGTTCCGTTCGGGCGGGGGGGTCGGAGACCCAGTACTTC	CASSSVRAGGSETQYF
TRBV5-4	-	TRBJ1-1	-	TGTGCCAGCAGCTTAGCAGGGACGGAGCTATTGTCAGCTTTCTTT	CASSLAGTELLSAFF
TRBV5-5	-	TRBJ2-6	-	TGTGCCAGCAGCTTGGAGGGGAACTCTGGGGCCAACGTCCTGACTTTC	CASSLEGNSGANVLTF
TRBV19	-	TRBJ1-4	TRBD1	TGTGCCAGTAGAATTCAGGGGGCTACCAATGAAAAACTGTTTTTT	CASRIQGATNEKLFF
TRBV27	-	TRBJ2-1	TRBD2	TGTGCCAGCAGTCCGCCGGGACTAGCGGGGGGGCTGTACAATGAGCAGTTCTTC	CASSPPGLAGGLYNEQFF
TRBV5-1	-	TRBJ1-1	TRBD1	TGCGCCAGCAGCAAAAGATGGACAGGGGGTGAAGCTTTCTTT	CASSKRWTGGEAFF
TRBV15	-	TRBJ1-6	-	TGTGCCACCACCAAAGGATCCGGGAGAGATAATTCACCCCTCCACTTT	CATTKGSGRDNSPLHF
TRBV19	-	TRBJ2-1	TRBD1	TGTGCCAGTAGTACGAGACAGGGTCGGGCCAATGAGCAGTTCTTC	CASSTRQGRANEQFF
TRBV25-1	-	TRBJ1-1	-	TGTGCCAGCAGTTGGGGGGACACTGAAGCTTTCTTT	CASSWGDTEAFF
TRBV7-9	-	TRBJ1-5	-	TGTGCCAGCAGCGCAGCCGGGGCAAATAGCAATCAGCCCCAGCATTTT	CASSAAGANSNQPQHF
TRBV7-2	-	TRBJ1-3	-	TGTGCCAGCAGCGTCAACAGGGCCTCTGGAAACACCATATATTTT	CASSVNRASGNTIYF
TRBV19	few	TRBJ1-2	TRBD1	TGTGCCAGTAAGGACAGGCAACGGGGCTATGGCTACACCTTC	CASKDRQRGYGYTF
TRBV7-3	once	TRBJ2-3	-	TGTGCCAGCAGCCGTGGAGGGCTAACAGATACGCAGTATTTT	CASSRGGLTDTQYF
TRBV6-5	few	TRBJ1-6	TRBD1	TGTGCCAGCACCATGGGGCAGGGGGGTTCACCCCTCCACTTT	CASTMGQGGSPLHF
TRBV5-6	-	TRBJ1-6	-	TGTGCCAGCAGCTTGGACCGTTTAAGCTCCTATAATTCACCCCTCCACTTT	CASSLDRLSSYNSPLHF
TRBV5-6	-	TRBJ2-2	TRBD1	TGTGCCAGCAGCCTACCGCAGGGGGTATACACCGGGGAGCTGTTTTTT	CASSLPQGVYTGELFF
TRBV19	-	TRBJ2-5	-	TGTGCCAGTAGTGTCCAGGGAATACAAGAGACCCAGTACTTC	CASSVQGIQETQYF